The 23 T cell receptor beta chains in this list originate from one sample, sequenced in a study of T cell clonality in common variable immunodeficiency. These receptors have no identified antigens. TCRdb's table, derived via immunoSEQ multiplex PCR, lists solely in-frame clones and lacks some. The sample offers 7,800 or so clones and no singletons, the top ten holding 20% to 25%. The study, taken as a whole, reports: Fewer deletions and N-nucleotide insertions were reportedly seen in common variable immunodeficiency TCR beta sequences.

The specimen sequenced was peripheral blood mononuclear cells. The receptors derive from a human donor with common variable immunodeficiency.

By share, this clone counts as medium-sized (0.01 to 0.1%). The DNA read from the CDR3 is TGTGCCATCAGCCGGGACAGCCGGGCTGAA. Translation gives CAISRDSRAE. The CDR3 as a whole reads CAISRDSRAEAFF. V usage is TRBV10-3 and J usage is TRBJ1-1, with 7 bases lining up with TRBD1. The read ends 3 residues before the CDR3 terminus; that terminus is restored from the germline J gene. The V and J ends lost 6 bases and 6 bases, in that order; junction bases with no gene match: 7. This CDR3 contains 13 residues. Germline lookup yields CDR1 ENHRY and CDR2 SYGVKD.

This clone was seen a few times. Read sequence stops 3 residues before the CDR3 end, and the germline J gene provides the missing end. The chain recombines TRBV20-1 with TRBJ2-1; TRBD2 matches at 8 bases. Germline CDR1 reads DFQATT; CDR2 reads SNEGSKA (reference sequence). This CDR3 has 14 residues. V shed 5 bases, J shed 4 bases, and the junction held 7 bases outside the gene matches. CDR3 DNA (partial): TGCAGTGCTTCAGCGGGAGTGGGATACAATGAG. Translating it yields CSASAGVGYNE. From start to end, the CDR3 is CSASAGVGYNEQFF.

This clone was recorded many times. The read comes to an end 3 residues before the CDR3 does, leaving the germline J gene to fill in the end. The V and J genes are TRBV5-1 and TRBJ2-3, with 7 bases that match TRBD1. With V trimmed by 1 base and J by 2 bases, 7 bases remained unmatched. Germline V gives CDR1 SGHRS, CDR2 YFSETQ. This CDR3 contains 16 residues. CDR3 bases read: TGCGCCAGCAGCTTGTTAAGAGGGGGCCCCACAGATACG. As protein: CASSLLRGGPTDT. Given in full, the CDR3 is CASSLLRGGPTDTQYF.

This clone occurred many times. CDR3 sequence: CASSVAGLVSDEQYF. The CDR3 bases that were read are TGTGCCAGCAGCGTAGCGGGACTAGTTTCTGACGAG. This chain links TRBV9 with TRBJ2-7; 8 positions match TRBD2. Read data end 3 residues before the CDR3 end; the end is taken from the germline J gene. CDR1 is SGDLS, CDR2 YYNGEE, per germline. The CDR3 is 15 residues long. J gave up 5 bases and V 0 bases, and 7 bases lay outside the gene matches.

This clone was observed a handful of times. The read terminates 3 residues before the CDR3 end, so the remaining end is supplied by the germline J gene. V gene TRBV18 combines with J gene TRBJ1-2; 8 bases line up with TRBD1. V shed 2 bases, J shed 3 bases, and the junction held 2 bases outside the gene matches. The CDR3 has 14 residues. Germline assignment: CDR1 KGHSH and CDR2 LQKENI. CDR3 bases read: TGTGCCAGCTCACCAACGACAGGGGACTATGGC. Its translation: CASSPTTGDYG. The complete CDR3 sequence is CASSPTTGDYGYTF.

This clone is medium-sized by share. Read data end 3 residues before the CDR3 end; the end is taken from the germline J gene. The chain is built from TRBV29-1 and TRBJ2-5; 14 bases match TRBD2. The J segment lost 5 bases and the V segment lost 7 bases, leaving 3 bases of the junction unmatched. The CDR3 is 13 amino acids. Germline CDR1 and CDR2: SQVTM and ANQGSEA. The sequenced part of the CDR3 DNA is TGCAGCGGTGGACTAGCGGGAGGCGAGACC. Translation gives CSGGLAGGET. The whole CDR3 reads CSGGLAGGETQYF.

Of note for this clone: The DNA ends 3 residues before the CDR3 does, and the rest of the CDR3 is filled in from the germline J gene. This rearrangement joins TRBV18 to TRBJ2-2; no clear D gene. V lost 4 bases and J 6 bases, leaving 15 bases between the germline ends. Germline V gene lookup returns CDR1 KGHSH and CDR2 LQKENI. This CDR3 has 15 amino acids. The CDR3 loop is CASSLTDLFAGELFF. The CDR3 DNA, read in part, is TGTGCCAGCTCACTTACCGATCTATTTGCCGGGGAG.

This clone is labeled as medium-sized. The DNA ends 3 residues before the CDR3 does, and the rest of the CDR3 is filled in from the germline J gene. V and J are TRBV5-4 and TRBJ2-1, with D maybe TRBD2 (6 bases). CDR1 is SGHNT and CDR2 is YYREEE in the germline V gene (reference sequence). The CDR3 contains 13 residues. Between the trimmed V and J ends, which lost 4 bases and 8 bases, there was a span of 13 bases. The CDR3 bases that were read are TGTGCCAGCAGCGCTGGACTATATGATGAG. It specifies CASSAGLYDE. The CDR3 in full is CASSAGLYDEQFF.

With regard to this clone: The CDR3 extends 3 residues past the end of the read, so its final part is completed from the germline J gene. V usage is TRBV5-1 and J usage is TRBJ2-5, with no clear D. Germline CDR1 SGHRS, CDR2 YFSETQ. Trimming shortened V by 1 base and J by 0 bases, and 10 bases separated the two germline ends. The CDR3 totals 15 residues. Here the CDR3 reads CASSLSRAYQETQYF. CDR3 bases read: TGCGCCAGCAGCTTGTCCAGAGCGTACCAAGAGACC.

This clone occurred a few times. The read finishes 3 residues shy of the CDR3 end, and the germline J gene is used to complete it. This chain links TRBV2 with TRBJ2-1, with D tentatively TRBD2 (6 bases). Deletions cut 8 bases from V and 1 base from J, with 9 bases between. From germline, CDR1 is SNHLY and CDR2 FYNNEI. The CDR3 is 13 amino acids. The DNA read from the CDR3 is TGTGCCAGCCGACTAGTTTCCTACAATGAG. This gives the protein CASRLVSYNE. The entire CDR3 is CASRLVSYNEQFF.

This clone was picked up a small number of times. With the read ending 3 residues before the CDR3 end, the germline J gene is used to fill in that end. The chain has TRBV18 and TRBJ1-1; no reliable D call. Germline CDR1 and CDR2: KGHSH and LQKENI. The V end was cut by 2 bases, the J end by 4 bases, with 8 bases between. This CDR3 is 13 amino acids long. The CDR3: CASSPEKATEAFF. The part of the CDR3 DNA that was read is TGTGCCAGCTCACCAGAAAAGGCCACTGAA.

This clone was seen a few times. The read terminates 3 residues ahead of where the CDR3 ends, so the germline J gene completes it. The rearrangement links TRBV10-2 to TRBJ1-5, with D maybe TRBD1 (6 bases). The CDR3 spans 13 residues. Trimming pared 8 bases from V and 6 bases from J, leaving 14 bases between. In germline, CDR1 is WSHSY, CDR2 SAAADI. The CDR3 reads CASGAGAGQPQHF. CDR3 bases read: TGCGCCAGCGGGGCAGGGGCAGGTCAGCCC.

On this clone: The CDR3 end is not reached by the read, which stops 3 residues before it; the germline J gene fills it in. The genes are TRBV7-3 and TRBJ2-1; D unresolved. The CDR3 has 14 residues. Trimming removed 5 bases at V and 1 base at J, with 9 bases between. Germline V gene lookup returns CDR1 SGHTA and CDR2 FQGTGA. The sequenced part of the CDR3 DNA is TGTGCCAGCAGCCCCCATGTGTCCTACAATGAG. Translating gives CASSPHVSYNE. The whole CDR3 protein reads CASSPHVSYNEQFF.

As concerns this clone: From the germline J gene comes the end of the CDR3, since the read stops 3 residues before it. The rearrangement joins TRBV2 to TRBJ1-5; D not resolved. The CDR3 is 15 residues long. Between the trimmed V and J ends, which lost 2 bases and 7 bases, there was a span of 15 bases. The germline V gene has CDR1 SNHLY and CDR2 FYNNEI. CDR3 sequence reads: CASSETRGIRQPQHF. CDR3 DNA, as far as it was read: TGTGCCAGCAGTGAAACCAGAGGTATAAGACAGCCC.

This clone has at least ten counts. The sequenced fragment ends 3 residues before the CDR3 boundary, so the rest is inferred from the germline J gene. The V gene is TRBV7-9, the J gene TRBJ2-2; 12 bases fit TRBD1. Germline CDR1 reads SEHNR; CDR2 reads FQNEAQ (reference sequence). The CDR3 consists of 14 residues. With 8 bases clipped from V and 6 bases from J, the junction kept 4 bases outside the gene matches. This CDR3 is CASGDRGRPGELFF. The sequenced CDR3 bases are TGTGCCAGCGGGGACAGGGGGCGCCCCGGGGAG. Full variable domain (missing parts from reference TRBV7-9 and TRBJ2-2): DTGVSQNPRHKITKRGQNVTFRCDPISEHNRLYWYRQTLGQGPEFLTYFQNEAQLEKSRLLSDRFSAERPKGSFSTLEIQRTEQGDSAMYLCASGDRGRPGELFFGEGSRLTVL.

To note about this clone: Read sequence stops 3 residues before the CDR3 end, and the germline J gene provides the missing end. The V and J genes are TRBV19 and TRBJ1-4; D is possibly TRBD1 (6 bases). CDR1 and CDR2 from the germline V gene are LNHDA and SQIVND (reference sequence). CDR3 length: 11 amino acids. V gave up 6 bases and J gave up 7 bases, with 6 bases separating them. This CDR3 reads CASRGGEKLFF. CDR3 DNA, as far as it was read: TGTGCCAGTAGAGGGGGTGAAAAA.

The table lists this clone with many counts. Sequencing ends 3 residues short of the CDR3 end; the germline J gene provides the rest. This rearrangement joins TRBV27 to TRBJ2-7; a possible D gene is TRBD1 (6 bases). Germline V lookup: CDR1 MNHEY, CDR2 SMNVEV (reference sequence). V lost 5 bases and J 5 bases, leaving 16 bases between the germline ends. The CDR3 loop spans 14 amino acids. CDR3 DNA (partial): TGTGCCAGCAGTGAACAGGGCGCGTTGGACGAG. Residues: CASSEQGALDE. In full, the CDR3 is CASSEQGALDEQYF.

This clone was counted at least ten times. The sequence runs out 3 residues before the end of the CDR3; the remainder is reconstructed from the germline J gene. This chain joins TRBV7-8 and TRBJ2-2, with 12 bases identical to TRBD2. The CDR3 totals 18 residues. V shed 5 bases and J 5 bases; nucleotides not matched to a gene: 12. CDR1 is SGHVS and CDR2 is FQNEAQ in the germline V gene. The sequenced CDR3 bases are TGTGCCAGCAGCGCAAACCTAGCGGGAGGGCCTCGGACCGGGGAG. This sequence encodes CASSANLAGGPRTGE. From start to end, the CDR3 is CASSANLAGGPRTGELFF.

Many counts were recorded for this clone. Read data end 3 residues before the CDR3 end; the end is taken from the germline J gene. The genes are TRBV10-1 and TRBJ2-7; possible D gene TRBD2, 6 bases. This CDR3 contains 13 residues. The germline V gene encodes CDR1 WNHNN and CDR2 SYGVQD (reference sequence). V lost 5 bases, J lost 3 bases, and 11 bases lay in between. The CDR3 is CASSSGLYYEQYF. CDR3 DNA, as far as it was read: TGCGCCAGCAGTTCGGGACTCTACTACGAG.

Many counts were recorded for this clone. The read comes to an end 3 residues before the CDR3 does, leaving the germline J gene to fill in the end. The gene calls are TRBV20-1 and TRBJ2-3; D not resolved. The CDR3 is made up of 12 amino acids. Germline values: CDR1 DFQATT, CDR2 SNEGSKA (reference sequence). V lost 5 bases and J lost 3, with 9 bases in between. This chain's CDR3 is CSAFRSTDTQYF. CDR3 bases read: TGCAGTGCTTTTAGATCTACAGATACG.

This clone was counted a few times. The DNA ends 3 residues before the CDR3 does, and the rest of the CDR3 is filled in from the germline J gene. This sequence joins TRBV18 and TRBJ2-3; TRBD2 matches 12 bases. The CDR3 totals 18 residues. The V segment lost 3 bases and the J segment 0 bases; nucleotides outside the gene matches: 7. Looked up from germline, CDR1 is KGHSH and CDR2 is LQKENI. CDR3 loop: CASSPLSGTSGSTDTQYF. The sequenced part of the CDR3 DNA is TGTGCCAGCTCACCTCTGTCCGGGACTAGCGGGAGCACAGATACG.

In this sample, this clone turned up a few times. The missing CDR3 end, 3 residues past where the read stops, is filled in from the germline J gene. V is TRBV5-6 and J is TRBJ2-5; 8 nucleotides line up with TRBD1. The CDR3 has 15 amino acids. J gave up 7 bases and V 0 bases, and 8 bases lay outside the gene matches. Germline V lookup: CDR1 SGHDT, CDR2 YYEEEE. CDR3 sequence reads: CASSLARTGHGTQYF. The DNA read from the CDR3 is TGTGCCAGCAGCTTGGCCCGGACAGGGCATGGGACC.

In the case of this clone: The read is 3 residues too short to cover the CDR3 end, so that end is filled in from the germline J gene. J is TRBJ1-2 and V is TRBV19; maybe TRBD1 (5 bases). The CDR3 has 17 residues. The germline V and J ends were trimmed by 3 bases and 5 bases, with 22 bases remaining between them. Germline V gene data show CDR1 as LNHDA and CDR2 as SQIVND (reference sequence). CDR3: CASSIRGPFKNDYGYTF. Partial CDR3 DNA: TGTGCCAGTAGTATTAGGGGTCCGTTTAAAAACGATTATGGC.